The 19 T cell receptor beta chains below were found in one sample sequenced in a study of neoadjuvant anti-PD-1 for oral cavity cancer. The protocol was immunoSEQ multiplex PCR, while the TCRdb copy is restricted to in-frame clones and leaves out a portion. The repertoire has around 81,000 clones, 84% of them found once; the top ten carry 3.1%. Material: PBMCs, obtained before nivolumab (anti-PD-1) treatment. The source of these receptors is a person aged 40 to 85 with oral cavity squamous cell carcinoma.

The chain is built from TRBV7-8 and TRBJ1-2; the D is unclear. Germline V gives CDR1 SGHVS, CDR2 FQNEAQ. V shed 4 bases and J shed 6 bases, with 24 bases lying between them. The CDR3 is 17 residues long. This chain's CDR3 is CASSSILYLRDGDGYTF. In nucleotides, the CDR3 is TGTGCCAGCAGCTCCATACTATATTTGAGAGATGGCGATGGCTACACCTTC.

The chain combines TRBV19 with TRBJ2-3; 15 positions match TRBD2. This CDR3 is built from 16 residues. In germline, CDR1 is LNHDA, CDR2 SQIVND (reference sequence). V was clipped by 7 bases and J by 1 base; unmatched bases: 3. The CDR3 DNA reads TGTGCCAGTACCGGGACTAGCGGGAGGCGCACAGATACGCAGTATTTT. It specifies CASTGTSGRRTDTQYF.

The V call is TRBV2, the J call TRBJ2-5; D unclear. Germline V gene lookup returns CDR1 SNHLY and CDR2 FYNNEI. The CDR3 runs 13 residues. V was clipped by 7 bases and J by 3 bases, with 12 bases between them. In DNA, the CDR3 is TGTGCCAGCAACCCTCCCTTTGAAGAGACCCAGTACTTC. This codes for CASNPPFEETQYF.

The gene calls are TRBV2 and TRBJ2-7; perhaps TRBD1 as D (5 bases). The CDR3 is made up of 12 amino acids. V was pared by 6 bases and J by 0 bases, with 6 bases between. Germline CDR1 and CDR2: SNHLY and FYNNEI. DNA for the CDR3: TGTGCCAGCAGAGGGGTCTCCTACGAGCAGTACTTC. As protein: CASRGVSYEQYF. The full variable domain, rest sourced from reference TRBV2 and TRBJ2-7, is EPEVTQTPSHQVTQMGQEVILRCVPISNHLYFYWYRQILGQKVEFLVSFYNNEISEKSEIFDDQFSVERPDGSNFTLKIRSTKLEDSAMYFCASRGVSYEQYFGPGTRLTVT.

This clone showed up just once. This chain uses TRBV5-1 with TRBJ2-1; 8 bases are shared with TRBD2. Trimming at V came to 7 bases and at J to 4 bases, leaving 10 bases not matched to a gene. The CDR3 length is 15 residues. In germline, CDR1 is SGHRS, CDR2 YFSETQ. This CDR3 is CASSQSGSWYNEQFF. The CDR3 nucleotides read TGCGCCAGCTCCCAAAGCGGGAGTTGGTACAATGAGCAGTTCTTC.

The chain has TRBV2 and TRBJ1-5; D perhaps matches TRBD1 (6 bases). Per germline, CDR1 SNHLY and CDR2 FYNNEI. V was shortened by 0 bases and J by 2 bases, with 14 bases between the two germline ends. This CDR3 has 17 residues. The CDR3, as DNA: TGTGCCAGCAGTGAAGCGCACGGGGGGCTAGGCAATCAGCCCCAGCATTTT. It is translated as CASSEAHGGLGNQPQHF.

In DNA form, the CDR3 reads TGTGCCATCAGTGCGGTCGCGAGAAACACCATATATTTT. Its translation is CAISAVARNTIYF. This sequence joins TRBV10-3 and TRBJ1-3, with unresolved D. V was pared by 4 bases and J by 5 bases, with 9 bases between. Germline assignment: CDR1 ENHRY and CDR2 SYGVKD. There are 13 residues in the CDR3.

The rearrangement uses TRBV10-3 and TRBJ2-7; no reliable D call. This CDR3 comprises 11 residues. Germline lookup yields CDR1 ENHRY and CDR2 SYGVKD. Trimming cost V 2 bases and J 3 bases, with 2 bases left between them. The CDR3 bases are TGTGCCATCAGTGAGCTCTACGAGCAGTACTTC. Its protein product is CAISELYEQYF.

This clone was counted a few times. This rearrangement joins TRBV29-1 to TRBJ1-2, with D perhaps TRBD1 (5 bases). The CDR3 has 15 residues. The ends were cut back, 3 bases at V and 8 bases at J, with 22 bases in the middle. The V gene's germline CDR1 is SQVTM and CDR2 ANQGSEA. CDR3 sequence: CSVDTPPQGTGGYTF. The DNA of the CDR3 is TGCAGCGTTGATACCCCGCCCCAGGGAACAGGCGGCTACACCTTC.

In its sample, this clone was seen a few times. The rearrangement joins TRBV2 to TRBJ2-2; 8 nucleotides align to TRBD1. The J segment lost 7 bases and the V segment lost 4 bases, leaving 5 bases of the junction unmatched. Germline values: CDR1 SNHLY, CDR2 FYNNEI. CDR3 length equals 14 residues. CDR3: CASSGQGTIGELFF. CDR3 bases: TGTGCCAGCAGTGGACAGGGGACCATCGGGGAGCTGTTTTTT.

Note on this clone: The sample has other DNA sequences that encode this CDR3 too. This rearrangement joins TRBV11-2 to TRBJ2-5; D remains unclear. Trimming left V 3 bases short and J 2 bases short, with 7 bases between. The CDR3 totals 13 residues. The germline V gene has CDR1 SGHAT and CDR2 FQNNGV. CDR3 sequence (DNA): TGTGCCAGCAGCTTTGGGGTACAAGAGACCCAGTACTTC. The encoded protein is CASSFGVQETQYF. The whole variable domain, filled in from reference TRBV11-2 and TRBJ2-5, reads EAGVAQSPRYKIIEKRQSVAFWCNPISGHATLYWYQQILGQGPKLLIQFQNNGVVDDSQLPKDRFSAERLKGVDSTLKIQPAKLEDSAVYLCASSFGVQETQYFGPGTRLLVL.

At least ten counts were recorded for this clone. The chain links TRBV19 to TRBJ1-2; TRBD1 might be the D (6 bases). Germline lookup yields CDR1 LNHDA and CDR2 SQIVND (reference sequence). Trimming took 3 bases from V and 8 from J, leaving 13 bases between them. This CDR3 is 13 amino acids long. The CDR3, as DNA: TGTGCCAGTAGTATCACCAGGGGCCGCGGCTACACCTTC. This encodes CASSITRGRGYTF.

The CDR3 reads CASSPQGQGRETQYF. The CDR3 coding sequence is TGCGCCAGCAGCCCACAGGGTCAGGGTCGCGAGACCCAGTACTTC. The J gene is TRBJ2-5, the V gene TRBV5-1; possible D gene TRBD1, 6 bases. CDR3 length: 15 residues. CDR1 and CDR2 (germline): SGHRS, YFSETQ. V was shortened by 4 bases and J by 5 bases, with 18 bases between the two germline ends.

The J gene is TRBJ2-3, the V gene TRBV5-1, with a weak D call TRBD2 (5 bases). Germline V gene data show CDR1 as SGHRS and CDR2 as YFSETQ. V gave up 0 bases and J gave up 5 bases, with 19 bases separating them. The CDR3 totals 17 residues. The CDR3 region has the DNA TGCGCCAGCAGCTTGGATGCGGGTCAGGTCCTTGGAGATACGCAGTATTTT. This gives the protein CASSLDAGQVLGDTQYF. Supplemented by reference TRBV5-1 and TRBJ2-3, the full variable domain reads KAGVTQTPRYLIKTRGQQVTLSCSPISGHRSVSWYQQTPGQGLQFLFEYFSETQRNKGNFPGRFSGRQFSNSRSEMNVSTLELGDSALYLCASSLDAGQVLGDTQYFGPGTRLTVL.

The chain joins TRBV7-2 to TRBJ2-1; 11 bases are a match to TRBD2. Germline V CDR1 and CDR2: SGHTA, FQGNSA. Unmatched junction bases numbered 10, after V lost 8 bases and J lost 7 bases. This CDR3 has 15 residues. The CDR3 DNA follows: TGTGCCAGCGGTGGGACTAGCGGATTCACGAATGAGCAGTTCTTC. As protein: CASGGTSGFTNEQFF.

The gene calls are TRBV7-2 and TRBJ2-1, with TRBD1 matching over 7 bases. The CDR3 sequence is 14 residues long. Germline CDR1 reads SGHTA; CDR2 reads FQGNSA. V was clipped by 4 bases and J by 4 bases; unmatched bases: 4. Here the CDR3 DNA reads TGTGCCAGCAGCTCGACAGGGATGTACAATGAGCAGTTCTTC. Encoded protein: CASSSTGMYNEQFF.

The chain recombines TRBV19 with TRBJ1-5, with TRBD1 as a possible D gene (5 bases). CDR3 length: 17 residues. CDR1 LNHDA and CDR2 SQIVND come from the germline V gene (reference sequence). V lost 5 bases to trimming and J lost 3 bases, with 20 bases between them. The CDR3: CASSSPGALLANQPQHF. CDR3 sequence (DNA): TGTGCCAGTAGTTCCCCCGGGGCCCTCCTTGCCAATCAGCCCCAGCATTTT.

The CDR3 sequence is CASSLPGQDLYGYTF. For the CDR3, the DNA is TGTGCCAGCAGCTTGCCGGGACAAGATCTCTATGGCTACACCTTC. The rearrangement links TRBV5-8 to TRBJ1-2, with a tentative D call TRBD1 (6 bases). The V and J ends lost 1 base and 4 bases respectively, with 14 bases between them. CDR1 is SGHTS, CDR2 YDEGEE, per germline. There are 15 residues in the CDR3.

The rearrangement links TRBV6-1 to TRBJ1-5; 7 bases align to TRBD1. The V segment lost 6 bases and the J segment 7 bases; nucleotides outside the gene matches: 9. The CDR3 extends over 14 amino acids. CDR1 MNHNS and CDR2 SASEGT come from the germline V gene. CDR3 DNA: TGTGCCAGCAGCCCAGGACAGGTTGGACAGCCCCAGCATTTT. Translation: CASSPGQVGQPQHF.